The rows below give T cell receptor beta chains drawn from one sample of a study of T cell responses to AZD1222 COVID-19 vaccine. Assay: immunoSEQ multiplex PCR; the TCRdb copy retains only in-frame clones and omits some. This table has 110,000 or so clones, nearly 90% appearing once. Source: peripheral blood, taken on day 0 of AZD1222 vaccination. Receptors originate from an adult in good health. The CDR3 runs from the conserved cysteine through the conserved F or W. The order of the fields is V gene, J gene, CDR3 protein.

TRBV27	TRBJ1-2	CASSISGRVRLSYTF
TRBV7-6	TRBJ1-1	CASSLGTGWRGNTEAFF
TRBV5-1	TRBJ2-1	CASSLASGRYEQFF
TRBV20-1	TRBJ2-1	CSASSGPPANEQFF
TRBV28	TRBJ1-3	CASSLNNYSGNTIYF
TRBV7-6	TRBJ2-3	CASSLGAGGSTDTQYF
TRBV6-5	TRBJ1-1	CASSPPTGGVGAFF
TRBV2	TRBJ1-1	CASSDSGRGKTEAFF
TRBV5-4	TRBJ2-3	CASSSGASSTDTQYF
TRBV9	TRBJ1-1	CASSVAGSGTEAFF
TRBV7-6	TRBJ1-1	CASSTRPGWNTEAFF
TRBV13	TRBJ2-2	CASSLPGRRTGELFF
TRBV30	TRBJ1-2	CAWNFPIGGYGYTF
TRBV7-3	TRBJ1-1	CASSLGRGPPLNTEAFF
TRBV7-3	TRBJ2-7	CASSLSPTTATYEQYF